A single sample gave rise to the 22 T cell receptor beta chains below, sequenced in a study of blood T cell repertoires in COVID-19. The assay was immunoSEQ multiplex PCR, and TCRdb's table has in-frame clones only and misses some. The sample yields approximately 50,000 clones, 75% to 95% seen once. The sequenced material came from peripheral blood. Receptors were obtained from a man between 65 and 85 years old with acute or convalescent COVID-19.

The V and J genes are TRBV4-1 and TRBJ1-1, with D hard to call. This CDR3 is 15 amino acids long. Trimming pared 1 base from V and 2 bases from J, leaving 11 bases between. CDR1 is MGHRA, CDR2 YSYEKL, per germline. The CDR3: CASSQGWRINTEAFF. For the CDR3, the DNA is TGCGCCAGCAGCCAAGGTTGGAGGATAAACACTGAAGCTTTCTTT.

The rearrangement links TRBV14 to TRBJ2-5, with 8 bases lining up with TRBD1. CDR3 length equals 15 residues. Trimming cost V 2 bases and J 2 bases; bases outside gene matches: 4. CDR1 and CDR2 from the germline V gene are SGHDN and FVKESK. The CDR3 DNA reads as TGTGCCAGCAGCCAATGGACAGGGTATCAAGAGACCCAGTACTTC. This gives the protein CASSQWTGYQETQYF.

This clone is a singleton in its sample. J is TRBJ1-4 and V is TRBV7-6; TRBD1 agrees at 7 bases. The germline gives CDR1 SGHVS, CDR2 FNYEAQ. The CDR3 consists of 16 residues. The V and J ends lost 5 bases and 3 bases, in that order; junction bases with no gene match: 9. The CDR3 sequence: CASSLETGASNEKLFF. CDR3 coding DNA: TGTGCCAGCAGCCTTGAAACAGGGGCGTCTAATGAAAAACTGTTTTTT.

J is TRBJ1-2 and V is TRBV18, with D maybe TRBD1 (6 bases). Between the trimmed V and J ends, which lost 3 bases and 3 bases, there was a span of 14 bases. Germline CDR1 is KGHSH and CDR2 is LQKENI. CDR3 length: 15 residues. The CDR3 region is CASSPSNRADYGYTF. The CDR3, as DNA: TGTGCCAGCTCACCTTCGAACAGGGCTGACTATGGCTACACCTTC.

The rearrangement links TRBV11-2 to TRBJ2-7, with 12 bases matching TRBD2. Looked up from germline, CDR1 is SGHAT and CDR2 is FQNNGV. V lost 5 bases to trimming and J lost 4 bases; unmatched junction nucleotides: 6. The CDR3 consists of 15 residues. The chain's CDR3 is CASSRGLAGRYEQYF. The CDR3 DNA follows: TGTGCCAGCAGCCGTGGACTAGCGGGGCGATACGAGCAGTACTTC.

This chain connects TRBV30 to TRBJ2-1, with TRBD2 matching 14 bases. The germline V gene encodes CDR1 GTSNPN and CDR2 SVGIG (reference sequence). V lost 4 bases to trimming and J lost 4 bases; unmatched junction nucleotides: 3. The CDR3 loop spans 15 amino acids. The CDR3 nucleotides are TGTGCCTGGACCGGACTAGCGGGAGGATACAATGAGCAGTTCTTC. Residues: CAWTGLAGGYNEQFF.

This clone was seen only once. J is TRBJ2-1 and V is TRBV19; 9 nucleotides align to TRBD2. The CDR3 spans 15 residues. Losses at the gene ends were 3 bases for V and 6 bases for J; bases not matched to a gene: 6. Germline V gene sequence: CDR1 LNHDA, CDR2 SQIVND (reference sequence). The CDR3 DNA follows: TGTGCCAGTAGTATTCCCCTAGCGGGGTCCAATGAGCAGTTCTTC. Translation gives CASSIPLAGSNEQFF.

The gene calls are TRBV5-8 and TRBJ2-5, with TRBD1 identical over 9 bases. Germline V lookup: CDR1 SGHTS, CDR2 YDEGEE. J was trimmed by 2 bases and V by 4 bases; bases with no gene match: 9. This CDR3 has 16 residues. The CDR3 reads CASSRGTGRVQETQYF. The CDR3, as DNA: TGTGCCAGCAGCAGAGGGACAGGGAGGGTTCAAGAGACCCAGTACTTC. Variable domain in full (rest from reference TRBV5-8 and TRBJ2-5): EAGVTQSPTHLIKTRGQQATLRCSPISGHTSVYWYQQALGLGLQFLLWYDEGEERNRGNFPPRFSGRQFPNYSSELNVNALELEDSALYLCASSRGTGRVQETQYFGPGTRLLVL.

The genes are TRBV6-1 and TRBJ2-7; D might be TRBD2 (5 bases). This CDR3 is 14 amino acids long. V lost 3 bases to trimming and J lost 7 bases, with 16 bases between them. The germline V gene has CDR1 MNHNS and CDR2 SASEGT. The CDR3 sequence: CASSDLRAPWEQYF. CDR3 DNA: TGTGCCAGCAGTGATTTGAGGGCCCCATGGGAGCAGTACTTC.

Only one count was recorded for this clone. V gene TRBV27 combines with J gene TRBJ2-7; D remains ambiguous. Germline CDR1 is MNHEY and CDR2 is SMNVEV (reference sequence). Deletions cut 5 bases from V and 2 bases from J, with 10 bases between. The CDR3 loop spans 13 amino acids. This chain's CDR3 is CASSETPAYEQYF. CDR3 DNA: TGTGCCAGCAGTGAAACCCCAGCCTACGAGCAGTACTTC.

The rearrangement uses TRBV30 and TRBJ1-1; tentative D call: TRBD1 (6 bases). Germline-derived CDR1 and CDR2 are GTSNPN and SVGIG (reference sequence). With 6 bases removed from V and 4 bases from J, the gap between germline ends came to 18 bases. This CDR3 is 14 amino acids long. Here the CDR3 DNA reads TGTGCCTGTAGGACAGACACCAAAGTCACTGAAGCTTTCTTT. This encodes CACRTDTKVTEAFF.

V usage is TRBV5-4 and J usage is TRBJ2-7; tentative D call: TRBD1 (6 bases). The CDR3 runs to 16 residues. Trimming removed 0 bases at V and 0 bases at J, with 13 bases between. Germline values: CDR1 SGHNT, CDR2 YYREEE (reference sequence). CDR3 nucleotides: TGTGCCAGCAGCTTGGACGAGGGGGTTTACTCCTACGAGCAGTACTTC. Protein: CASSLDEGVYSYEQYF.

This clone was counted a single time. The chain employs TRBV5-6 and TRBJ1-6; TRBD1 agrees at 8 bases. Germline V lookup: CDR1 SGHDT, CDR2 YYEEEE. The CDR3 runs 14 residues. V lost 5 bases to trimming and J lost 8 bases; unmatched junction nucleotides: 6. The DNA for the CDR3 is TGTGCCAGCAGTTCAGACAGGGGATATTCACCCCTCCACTTT. Residues: CASSSDRGYSPLHF.

The chain recombines TRBV7-3 with TRBJ2-3; 7 bases match TRBD1. CDR1 and CDR2 from the germline V gene are SGHTA and FQGTGA. Trimming took 5 bases from V and 6 from J; bases not matched to a gene: 8. The CDR3 extends over 14 amino acids. The CDR3, as DNA: TGTGCCAGCAGCCTCAGGGGGATTACTGATACGCAGTATTTT. It is translated as CASSLRGITDTQYF.

J is TRBJ2-7 and V is TRBV28; 9 positions agree with TRBD1. The CDR3 consists of 13 residues. The trim removed 2 bases at V and 8 bases at J, leaving 4 bases unmatched. CDR1 and CDR2 (germline): MDHEN, SYDVKM. CDR3 nucleotide sequence: TGTGCCAGCAGTTTAACAGGGGGCGGTAAGCAGTACTTC. Translated, it gives CASSLTGGGKQYF.

The chain has TRBV19 and TRBJ1-5; maybe TRBD1 (6 bases). With 5 bases removed from V and 4 bases from J, the gap between germline ends came to 15 bases. The CDR3 covers 15 residues. Germline lookup yields CDR1 LNHDA and CDR2 SQIVND (reference sequence). The CDR3 DNA follows: TGTGCCAGTAGTCTTCTATCAGGGGCGAATCAGCCCCAGCATTTT. The encoded protein is CASSLLSGANQPQHF.

The rearrangement uses TRBV5-1 and TRBJ1-3; TRBD1 matches at 10 bases. In germline, CDR1 is SGHRS, CDR2 YFSETQ. V trimming: 3 bases; J trimming: 0 bases; junction bases outside the gene matches: 6. CDR3 size: 17 residues. Written as DNA, the CDR3 is TGCGCCAGCAGCTCGCGGACAGGGGGAAGCTCTGGAAACACCATATATTTT. Translating gives CASSSRTGGSSGNTIYF.

The V gene is TRBV4-2, the J gene TRBJ1-2; 9 bases line up with TRBD1. Germline CDR1 and CDR2: LGHNA and YNFKEQ. The trim removed 1 base at V and 3 bases at J, leaving 9 bases unmatched. The CDR3 contains 17 residues. In nucleotides, the CDR3 is TGTGCCAGCAGCCAAGGACAGGGGGTTAGTTCGGACTATGGCTACACCTTC. This sequence encodes CASSQGQGVSSDYGYTF.

The rearrangement links TRBV24-1 to TRBJ2-7; D is perhaps TRBD2 (7 bases). Looked up from germline, CDR1 is KGHDR and CDR2 is SFDVKD. This CDR3 has 18 amino acids. V lost 5 bases, J lost 0 bases, and 22 bases lay in between. DNA of the CDR3: TGTGCCACCAGTGGAGGCCTGGGGCGGGGGCAATTCTCCTACGAGCAGTACTTC. Translation: CATSGGLGRGQFSYEQYF.

The V gene is TRBV5-6, the J gene TRBJ2-1; TRBD2 aligns across 9 bases. The CDR3 covers 15 residues. The trim removed 2 bases at V and 5 bases at J, leaving 5 bases unmatched. CDR1 SGHDT and CDR2 YYEEEE come from the germline V gene. In nucleotides, the CDR3 is TGTGCCAGCAGCTTCGAGCGGGGGGAGAACAATGAGCAGTTCTTC. This translates into CASSFERGENNEQFF.

The chain recombines TRBV7-2 with TRBJ1-2; D is undetermined. Germline V gene lookup returns CDR1 SGHTA and CDR2 FQGNSA. Trimming took 2 bases from V and 0 from J, leaving 10 bases between them. The CDR3 consists of 15 residues. As DNA, the CDR3 is TGTGCCAGCAGCTTAACGTCAGGCTCTAACTATGGCTACACCTTC. The encoded protein is CASSLTSGSNYGYTF.

In this sample, this clone turned up a few times. V usage is TRBV12-3 or TRBV12-4 and J usage is TRBJ1-2; TRBD1 aligns across 7 bases. The CDR3 has 13 amino acids. The J segment lost 7 bases and the V segment lost 5 bases, leaving 7 bases of the junction unmatched. The DNA of the CDR3 is TGTGCCAGCAGTCCAACAGGGGCGGGTGGCTACACCTTC. It encodes CASSPTGAGGYTF.